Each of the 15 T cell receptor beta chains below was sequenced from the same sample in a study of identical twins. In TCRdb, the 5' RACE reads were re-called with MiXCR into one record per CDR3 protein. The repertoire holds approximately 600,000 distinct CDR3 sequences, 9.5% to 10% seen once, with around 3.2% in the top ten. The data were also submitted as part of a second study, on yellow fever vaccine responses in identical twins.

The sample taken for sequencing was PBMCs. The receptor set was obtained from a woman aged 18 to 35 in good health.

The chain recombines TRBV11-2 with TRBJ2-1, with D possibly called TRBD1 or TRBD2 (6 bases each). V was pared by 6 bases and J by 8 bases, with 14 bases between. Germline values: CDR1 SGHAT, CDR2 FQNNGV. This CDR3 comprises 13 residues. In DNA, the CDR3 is TGTGCCAGCAGAAAAGTGGGGGGCCATGAGCAGTTCTTC. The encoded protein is CASRKVGGHEQFF.

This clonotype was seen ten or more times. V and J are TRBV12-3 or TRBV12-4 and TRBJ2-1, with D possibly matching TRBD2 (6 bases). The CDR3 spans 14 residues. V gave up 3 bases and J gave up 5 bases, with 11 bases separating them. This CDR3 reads CASSLGSGDNEQFF. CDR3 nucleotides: TGTGCCAGCAGTTTGGGTAGCGGAGACAATGAGCAGTTCTTC.

This chain's CDR3 is CASSPSFRGGLAPLAKNIQYF. The CDR3 bases are TGTGCCAGCAGCCCATCTTTTAGGGGGGGACTAGCCCCCCTAGCCAAAAACATTCAGTACTTC. V usage is TRBV7-9 and J usage is TRBJ2-4; 9 bases are shared with TRBD2. Losses at the gene ends were 5 bases for V and 0 bases for J; bases not matched to a gene: 20. The germline CDR1 and CDR2 sequences are SEHNR and FQNEAQ (reference sequence). The CDR3 runs to 21 residues.

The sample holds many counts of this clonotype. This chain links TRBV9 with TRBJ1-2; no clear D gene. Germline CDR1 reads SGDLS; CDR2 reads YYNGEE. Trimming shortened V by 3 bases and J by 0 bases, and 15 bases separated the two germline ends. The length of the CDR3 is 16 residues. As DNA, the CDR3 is TGTGCCAGCAGCGGCGGAAGGGCCAGGTCTAACTATGGCTACACCTTC. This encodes CASSGGRARSNYGYTF.

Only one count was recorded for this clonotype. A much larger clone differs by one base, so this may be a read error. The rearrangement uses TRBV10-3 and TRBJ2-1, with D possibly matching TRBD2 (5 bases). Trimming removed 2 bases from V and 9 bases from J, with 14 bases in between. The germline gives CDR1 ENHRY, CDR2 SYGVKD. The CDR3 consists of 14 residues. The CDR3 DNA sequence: TGTGCCATCAGTGAGACGGACGGGATCGCTGAGCAGTTCTTC. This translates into CAISETDGIAEQFF.

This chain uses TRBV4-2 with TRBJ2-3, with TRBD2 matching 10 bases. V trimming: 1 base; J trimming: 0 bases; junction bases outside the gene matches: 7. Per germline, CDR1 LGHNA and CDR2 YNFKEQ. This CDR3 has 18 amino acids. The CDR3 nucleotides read TGTGCCAGCAGCCAAGGACTAGCGGGCGGGGGTAGCACAGATACGCAGTATTTT. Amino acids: CASSQGLAGGGSTDTQYF.

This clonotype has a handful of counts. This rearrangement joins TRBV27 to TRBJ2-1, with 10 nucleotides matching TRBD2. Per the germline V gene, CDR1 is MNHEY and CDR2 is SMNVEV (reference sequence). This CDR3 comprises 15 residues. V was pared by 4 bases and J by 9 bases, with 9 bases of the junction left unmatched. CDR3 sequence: CASSSPSGSRGEQFF. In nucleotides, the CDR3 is TGTGCCAGCAGTTCTCCTAGCGGGAGTCGGGGTGAGCAGTTCTTC.

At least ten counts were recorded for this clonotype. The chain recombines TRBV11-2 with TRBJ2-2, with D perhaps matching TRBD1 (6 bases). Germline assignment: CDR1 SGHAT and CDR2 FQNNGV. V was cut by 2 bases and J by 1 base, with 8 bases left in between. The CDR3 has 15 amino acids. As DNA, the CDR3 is TGTGCCAGCAGCTTAACAGGGTTGAACACCGGGGAGCTGTTTTTT. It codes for CASSLTGLNTGELFF.

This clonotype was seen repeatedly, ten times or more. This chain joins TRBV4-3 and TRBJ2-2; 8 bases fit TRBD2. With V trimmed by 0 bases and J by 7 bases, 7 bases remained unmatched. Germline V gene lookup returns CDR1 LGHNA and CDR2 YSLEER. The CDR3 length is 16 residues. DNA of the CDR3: TGCGCCAGCAGCCAAGACTGGAGCGGGAGTGACGGGGAGCTGTTTTTT. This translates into CASSQDWSGSDGELFF.

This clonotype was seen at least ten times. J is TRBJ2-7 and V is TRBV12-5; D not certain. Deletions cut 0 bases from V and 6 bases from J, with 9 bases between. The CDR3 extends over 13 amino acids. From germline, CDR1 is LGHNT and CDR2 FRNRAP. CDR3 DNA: TGTGCTAGTGGTTTGGTACCGAGTTCCGAGCAGTACTTC. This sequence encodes CASGLVPSSEQYF.

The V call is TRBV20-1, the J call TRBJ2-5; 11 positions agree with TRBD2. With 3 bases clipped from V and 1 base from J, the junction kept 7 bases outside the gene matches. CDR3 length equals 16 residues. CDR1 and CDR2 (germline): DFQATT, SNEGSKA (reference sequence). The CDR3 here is CSASTLAGGLQETQYF. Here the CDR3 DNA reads TGCAGTGCTAGTACGCTAGCGGGAGGCCTCCAAGAGACCCAGTACTTC.

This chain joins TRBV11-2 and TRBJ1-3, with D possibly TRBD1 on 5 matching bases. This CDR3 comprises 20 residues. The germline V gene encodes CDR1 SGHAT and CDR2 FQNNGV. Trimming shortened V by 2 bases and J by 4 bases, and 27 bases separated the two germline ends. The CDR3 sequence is CASSLLTISGRGTHGNTIYF. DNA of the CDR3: TGTGCCAGCAGCTTATTAACCATAAGTGGGCGGGGGACCCACGGAAACACCATATATTTT.

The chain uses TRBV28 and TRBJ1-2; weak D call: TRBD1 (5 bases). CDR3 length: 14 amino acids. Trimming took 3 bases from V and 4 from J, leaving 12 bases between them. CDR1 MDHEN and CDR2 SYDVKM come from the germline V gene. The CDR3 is CASSFGGASYGYTF. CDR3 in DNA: TGTGCCAGCAGTTTTGGCGGGGCATCCTATGGCTACACCTTC.

Here the CDR3 reads CASSTGTHEKLFF. CDR3 DNA sequence: TGTGCCAGCAGCACCGGGACACATGAAAAACTGTTTTTT. The rearrangement joins TRBV28 to TRBJ1-4; D possibly corresponds to TRBD1 (6 bases). This CDR3 spans 13 amino acids. CDR1 is MDHEN, CDR2 SYDVKM, per germline. V was shortened by 6 bases and J by 6 bases, with 11 bases between the two germline ends.

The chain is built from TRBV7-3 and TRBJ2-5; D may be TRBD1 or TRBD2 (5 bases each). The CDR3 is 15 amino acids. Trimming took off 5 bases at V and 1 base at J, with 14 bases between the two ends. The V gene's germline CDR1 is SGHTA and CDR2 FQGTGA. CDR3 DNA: TGTGCCAGCAGCCGGCTCGGGACGGGCCAAGAGACCCAGTACTTC. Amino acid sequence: CASSRLGTGQETQYF.